Below, 3 T cell receptor beta chains from the same sample are listed, as sequenced in a study of blood T cell repertoires in COVID-19. Profiled with immunoSEQ multiplex PCR; TCRdb holds only in-frame clones, not every one. The table lists approximately 97,000 clones, 84% of them singletons. Sequenced input: peripheral blood. These receptors all come from a human donor in a cohort sampled during active COVID-19.

CDR3 nucleotides: TGTGCCAGCAGCTTAGCGTCGGGTAGCGGGGGCGCCGGTCCCGGGGAGCTGTTTTTT. Amino acids: CASSLASGSGGAGPGELFF. V gene TRBV7-7 combines with J gene TRBJ2-2, with 9 bases aligning to TRBD2. This CDR3 is built from 19 residues. Germline loops: CDR1 SSHAT, CDR2 FNYEAQ (reference sequence). With 0 bases clipped from V and 6 bases from J, the junction kept 14 bases outside the gene matches.

In its sample, this clone was seen a few times. The gene calls are TRBV11-2 and TRBJ2-3; the D gene is possibly TRBD2 (7 bases). The germline gives CDR1 SGHAT, CDR2 FQNNGV. The CDR3 covers 16 residues. With 5 bases removed from V and 6 bases from J, the gap between germline ends came to 21 bases. The CDR3 here is CASSGLGGAFRDTQYF. CDR3 DNA sequence: TGTGCCAGCAGCGGCCTGGGGGGGGCCTTCCGCGATACGCAGTATTTT.

The V gene is TRBV18, the J gene TRBJ2-1; TRBD2 matches 10 bases. J was trimmed by 9 bases and V by 2 bases; bases with no gene match: 7. The CDR3 runs to 15 residues. Germline CDR1 and CDR2: KGHSH and LQKENI. CDR3 residues: CASSPALAGAVEQFF. As DNA, the CDR3 is TGTGCCAGCTCACCAGCCCTAGCGGGGGCAGTTGAGCAGTTCTTC. Using reference TRBV18 and TRBJ2-1 for the parts outside the CDR3, the full variable domain is NAGVMQNPRHLVRRRGQEARLRCSPMKGHSHVYWYRQLPEEGLKFMVYLQKENIIDESGMPKERFSAEFPKEGPSILRIQQVVRGDSAAYFCASSPALAGAVEQFFGPGTRLTVL.